A single sample is the source of the 20 T cell receptor beta chains below, sequenced in a study of blood T cell repertoires in COVID-19. Repertoires were generated with immunoSEQ multiplex PCR, while TCRdb's copy carries only in-frame clones and drops some. Found here are tens of thousands of clones, less than 85% of them singletons; the top ten hold just over 2.5%. Sequenced material: peripheral blood. These TCRs come from a human donor with acute or convalescent COVID-19. The donor label of this sample is uncertain.

This clone occurred once. The gene calls are TRBV7-2 and TRBJ2-2; 7 nucleotides match TRBD2. J was trimmed by 4 bases and V by 7 bases; bases with no gene match: 9. Germline lookup yields CDR1 SGHTA and CDR2 FQGNSA. The CDR3 extends over 15 amino acids. The CDR3 bases are TGTGCCAGCACCGGGGGAGGGGCGGGCACCGGGGAGCTGTTTTTT. It codes for CASTGGGAGTGELFF.

CDR3 residues: CSSQGGVAGGQETQYF. The CDR3, as DNA: TGCAGCTCCCAGGGAGGAGTAGCGGGGGGTCAAGAGACCCAGTACTTC. The chain is built from TRBV29-1 and TRBJ2-5; 10 nucleotides match TRBD2. The CDR3 runs 16 residues. J was trimmed by 2 bases and V by 8 bases; bases with no gene match: 14. From germline, CDR1 is SQVTM and CDR2 ANQGSEA.

This chain connects TRBV5-1 to TRBJ2-3; 11 positions agree with TRBD2. The CDR3 is 18 residues long. V lost 4 bases to trimming and J lost 0 bases; unmatched junction nucleotides: 10. Germline CDR1 and CDR2: SGHRS and YFSETQ. The chain's CDR3 is CASSIGVAGGPSTDTQYF. The DNA for the CDR3 is TGCGCCAGCAGCATCGGGGTAGCGGGGGGGCCTAGCACAGATACGCAGTATTTT. Together with reference TRBV5-1 and TRBJ2-3, the CDR3 gives the full variable domain: KAGVTQTPRYLIKTRGQQVTLSCSPISGHRSVSWYQQTPGQGLQFLFEYFSETQRNKGNFPGRFSGRQFSNSRSEMNVSTLELGDSALYLCASSIGVAGGPSTDTQYFGPGTRLTVL.

The V gene is TRBV28, the J gene TRBJ1-5; D unresolved. V lost 6 bases, J lost 4 bases, and 13 bases lay in between. This CDR3 has 14 residues. The germline V gene has CDR1 MDHEN and CDR2 SYDVKM. The CDR3 DNA follows: TGTGCCAGCAGCACCGGACGGAGGAATCAGCCCCAGCATTTT. This gives the protein CASSTGRRNQPQHF.

This clone was seen only once. J is TRBJ2-3 and V is TRBV19, with 10 bases fitting TRBD1. Germline values: CDR1 LNHDA, CDR2 SQIVND (reference sequence). Trimming removed 6 bases from V and 3 bases from J; junction bases left unmatched: 3. The CDR3 loop spans 14 amino acids. As DNA, the CDR3 is TGTGCCAGTAGCGACAGGGGGCGGACAGATACGCAGTATTTT. Its translation: CASSDRGRTDTQYF.

The chain employs TRBV5-1 and TRBJ2-1; weak D call: TRBD2 (6 bases). The CDR3 covers 13 residues. Deletions cut 4 bases from V and 6 bases from J, with 11 bases between. Germline CDR1 and CDR2: SGHRS and YFSETQ. This chain's CDR3 is CASSRDFGNEQFF. The CDR3 DNA reads as TGCGCCAGCAGCCGGGACTTTGGCAATGAGCAGTTCTTC.

There are a few counts of this clone. V and J are TRBV18 and TRBJ2-2, with D possibly TRBD1 on 6 matching bases. V was pared by 3 bases and J by 1 base, with 15 bases between. The CDR3 totals 17 residues. Germline CDR1 KGHSH, CDR2 LQKENI. CDR3 bases: TGTGCCAGCTCACCTCTTCCGGGACAAAGGAACACCGGGGAGCTGTTTTTT. Translated: CASSPLPGQRNTGELFF.

The chain carries TRBV2 and TRBJ1-5; 7 nucleotides line up with TRBD1. The CDR3 consists of 14 residues. J was trimmed by 5 bases and V by 6 bases; bases with no gene match: 7. Germline CDR1 is SNHLY and CDR2 is FYNNEI. As DNA, the CDR3 is TGTGCCAGCAGCCCGGGACAGAACCATCAGCCCCAGCATTTT. Translated: CASSPGQNHQPQHF. Together with reference TRBV2 and TRBJ1-5, the CDR3 gives the full variable domain: EPEVTQTPSHQVTQMGQEVILRCVPISNHLYFYWYRQILGQKVEFLVSFYNNEISEKSEIFDDQFSVERPDGSNFTLKIRSTKLEDSAMYFCASSPGQNHQPQHFGDGTRLSIL.

V and J are TRBV14 and TRBJ1-2, with D uncertain. CDR1 and CDR2 from the germline V gene are SGHDN and FVKESK. The CDR3 runs to 13 residues. Between the trimmed V and J ends, which lost 1 base and 5 bases, there was a span of 8 bases. In nucleotides, the CDR3 is TGTGCCAGCAGCCAAGGGTACCGGTATGGCTACACCTTC. Translating gives CASSQGYRYGYTF.

This rearrangement joins TRBV19 to TRBJ1-1, with D possibly being TRBD1 (6 bases). Germline V lookup: CDR1 LNHDA, CDR2 SQIVND (reference sequence). The CDR3 has 15 residues. V lost 7 bases, J lost 0 bases, and 15 bases lay in between. DNA for the CDR3: TGTGCCAGTATGGGATTCAGGGGCATGAACACTGAAGCTTTCTTT. It specifies CASMGFRGMNTEAFF.

This clone has only a few counts. This chain uses TRBV29-1 with TRBJ1-2; TRBD1 is a possible D gene (6 bases). The V end lost 7 bases, the J end lost 8 bases, and 20 bases lay between the germline ends. This CDR3 is built from 13 residues. In germline, CDR1 is SQVTM, CDR2 ANQGSEA. The CDR3, as DNA: TGCAGCGCTCCTATGACAGGAGAGGGAGGCTACACCTTC. It translates to CSAPMTGEGGYTF.

This chain joins TRBV3-1 (or the pseudogene TRBV3-2) and TRBJ2-1; TRBD2 aligns across 11 bases. The V gene end was trimmed by 4 bases and the J gene end by 6 bases; junction bases not matched to a gene: 11. In germline, CDR1 is LGHDT, CDR2 YNNKEL (reference sequence). The CDR3 length is 17 residues. The CDR3 DNA follows: TGTGCCAGCAGCCCCTCTTACGCTAGCGGGAGGCGCAATGAGCAGTTCTTC. Protein sequence: CASSPSYASGRRNEQFF.

The gene calls are TRBV30 and TRBJ2-5; possible D gene TRBD1, 6 bases. The V end was cut by 4 bases, the J end by 1 base, with 13 bases between. The CDR3 extends over 14 amino acids. CDR1 is GTSNPN and CDR2 is SVGIG in the germline V gene (reference sequence). CDR3 coding DNA: TGTGCCTGGATCCGGGTGGGGGCCCAAGAGACCCAGTACTTC. Protein product: CAWIRVGAQETQYF.

V gene TRBV7-6 combines with J gene TRBJ2-2; 10 bases are a match to TRBD1. Germline lookup yields CDR1 SGHVS and CDR2 FNYEAQ. The CDR3 spans 17 residues. V lost 2 bases and J lost 4; bases outside the gene matches: 7. CDR3 region: CASSLRDRGSGTGELFF. The CDR3, as DNA: TGTGCCAGCAGCTTAAGGGACAGGGGAAGTGGCACCGGGGAGCTGTTTTTT.

V usage is TRBV5-1 and J usage is TRBJ2-1; D call uncertain. Trimming left V 0 bases short and J 9 bases short, with 10 bases between. Looked up from germline, CDR1 is SGHRS and CDR2 is YFSETQ. The CDR3 loop spans 13 amino acids. In DNA form, the CDR3 reads TGCGCCAGCAGCTTGGTGCCGCGAGGTGAGCAGTTCTTC. It is translated as CASSLVPRGEQFF.

This clone was counted a single time. The chain recombines TRBV19 with TRBJ1-1; 10 bases align to TRBD1. V shed 7 bases and J 1 base; nucleotides not matched to a gene: 9. CDR1 and CDR2 from the germline V gene are LNHDA and SQIVND (reference sequence). This CDR3 contains 16 residues. The CDR3 DNA reads as TGTGCCAGTACACGCCGGACAGGGGGTTGGAACACTGAAGCTTTCTTT. Its translation is CASTRRTGGWNTEAFF.

The rearrangement uses TRBV28 and TRBJ2-7, with a possible D match to TRBD2 (6 bases). Germline assignment: CDR1 MDHEN and CDR2 SYDVKM. V shed 5 bases and J shed 9 bases, with 17 bases lying between them. This CDR3 is 13 amino acids long. In DNA, the CDR3 is TGTGCCAGCAGTGCACGGAACCAAGCGGGGCAGTACTTC. Translation gives CASSARNQAGQYF.

The rearrangement joins TRBV28 to TRBJ1-1; TRBD1 aligns across 9 bases. The germline V gene encodes CDR1 MDHEN and CDR2 SYDVKM. The CDR3 covers 15 residues. Trimming cost V 5 bases and J 4 bases; bases outside gene matches: 8. CDR3: CASSADRGWVTEAFF. CDR3 DNA sequence: TGTGCCAGCAGTGCCGACAGGGGGTGGGTCACTGAAGCTTTCTTT.

The chain links TRBV5-1 to TRBJ1-1; 9 nucleotides align to TRBD1. The CDR3 has 14 residues. Germline V gene data show CDR1 as SGHRS and CDR2 as YFSETQ. Trimming took 4 bases from V and 2 from J; bases not matched to a gene: 3. CDR3 amino acids: CASSGQGRNTEAFF. CDR3 nucleotides: TGCGCCAGCAGCGGACAGGGGCGAAACACTGAAGCTTTCTTT.

V is TRBV19 and J is TRBJ2-1, with 9 bases matching TRBD2. Germline CDR1 reads LNHDA; CDR2 reads SQIVND (reference sequence). The CDR3 totals 15 residues. J was trimmed by 7 bases and V by 5 bases; bases with no gene match: 9. The CDR3 sequence: CASSGAGGPRNEQFF. CDR3 nucleotide sequence: TGTGCCAGTAGTGGGGCGGGAGGGCCTAGAAATGAGCAGTTCTTC.